Following are 15 T cell receptor beta chains from one sample sequenced in a study of blood T cells in healthy people across ages. Then a second PCR, running about 6 to 12 cycles, was carried out with a sample-barcoded 5' primer and a J-beta primer mix. TCRdb analysed the 5' RACE reads with MiXCR anew, one entry per CDR3 protein. The sample holds approximately 800,000 distinct CDR3 sequences; 36% are singletons and the top ten take under 15%. Sequences were obtained from blood. The receptors shown here come from a man younger than 35 in good health.

The chain couples TRBV6-5 to TRBJ2-5; TRBD2 matches at 9 bases. J lost 5 bases, V lost 8 bases, and 12 bases had no gene match. This CDR3 has 15 amino acids. Germline-derived CDR1 and CDR2 are MNHEY and SVGAGI. The CDR3 nucleotides read TGTGCCAGCGTTAGGACTAGCGCCTTAGGGGAGACCCAGTACTTC. Amino acid sequence: CASVRTSALGETQYF.

The V call is TRBV20-1, the J call TRBJ1-2, with D perhaps TRBD1 (6 bases). V lost 0 bases and J 2 bases, leaving 7 bases between the germline ends. CDR1 and CDR2 (germline): DFQATT, SNEGSKA (reference sequence). This CDR3 has 13 residues. The CDR3 DNA is TGCAGTGCTAGAGAAACAGGGAACTATGGCTACACCTTC. Translation: CSARETGNYGYTF.

The table lists this clonotype with many counts. J is TRBJ2-4 and V is TRBV7-2; D gene ambiguous. The CDR3 runs 14 residues. V shed 5 bases and J shed 1 base, with 9 bases lying between them. Germline V lookup: CDR1 SGHTA, CDR2 FQGNSA. The CDR3 here is CASSLASAKNIQYF. DNA of the CDR3: TGTGCCAGCAGCCTGGCCTCCGCCAAAAACATTCAGTACTTC.

This chain uses TRBV2 with TRBJ2-7; 8 nucleotides line up with TRBD1. Germline CDR1 and CDR2: SNHLY and FYNNEI. The V gene end was trimmed by 7 bases and the J gene end by 0 bases; junction bases not matched to a gene: 8. This CDR3 is 15 amino acids long. The CDR3 sequence is CASIMTGEHSYEQYF. The CDR3 nucleotides read TGTGCCAGCATTATGACAGGGGAGCACTCCTACGAGCAGTACTTC.

The table lists this clonotype with many counts. The rearrangement uses TRBV11-1 and TRBJ1-2; D not certain. V was trimmed by 6 bases and J by 2 bases, leaving 7 bases between them. CDR1 and CDR2 from the germline V gene are SGHAT and FQDESV (reference sequence). The CDR3 runs 12 residues. The CDR3 region is CASSDGNYGYTF. CDR3 DNA: TGTGCCAGCAGTGACGGGAACTATGGCTACACCTTC.

This clonotype was counted between two and nine times. The V call is TRBV4-1, the J call TRBJ2-7; perhaps TRBD2 as D (8 bases). Germline loops: CDR1 MGHRA, CDR2 YSYEKL. CDR3 length: 18 amino acids. The V end was cut by 1 base, the J end by 2 bases, with 21 bases between. CDR3: CASSQVFARGGTAYEQYF. In DNA form, the CDR3 reads TGCGCCAGCAGCCAAGTCTTTGCTCGCGGGGGGACAGCCTACGAGCAGTACTTC.

This rearrangement joins TRBV28 to TRBJ1-2; unclear D gene. The ends were cut back, 7 bases at V and 4 bases at J, with 10 bases in the middle. CDR1 is MDHEN and CDR2 is SYDVKM in the germline V gene. The CDR3 contains 12 residues. As DNA, the CDR3 is TGTGCCAGCACTGTAAGCGGCTATGGCTACACCTTC. It translates to CASTVSGYGYTF.

The genes are TRBV4-1 and TRBJ2-3; maybe TRBD2 (6 bases). The CDR3 totals 15 residues. Trimming shortened V by 4 bases and J by 4 bases, and 15 bases separated the two germline ends. Germline V gene lookup returns CDR1 MGHRA and CDR2 YSYEKL. CDR3 nucleotide sequence: TGCGCCAGCAGCCTTTCGGGAGACGCCCCAGATACGCAGTATTTT. Translated, it gives CASSLSGDAPDTQYF.

The chain recombines TRBV7-2 with TRBJ1-4; TRBD1 matches 7 bases. Trimming cost V 8 bases and J 1 base; bases outside gene matches: 4. CDR1 and CDR2 from the germline V gene are SGHTA and FQGNSA. CDR3 length: 14 amino acids. The CDR3 is CASLAGGTNEKLFF. The CDR3 DNA is TGTGCCAGCCTGGCAGGGGGAACTAATGAAAAACTGTTTTTT. Full variable domain (missing parts from reference TRBV7-2 and TRBJ1-4): GAGVSQSPSNKVTEKGKDVELRCDPISGHTALYWYRQSLGQGLEFLIYFQGNSAPDKSGLPSDRFSAERTGGSVSTLTIQRTQQEDSAVYLCASLAGGTNEKLFFGSGTQLSVL.

This CDR3 reads CSAPPTGPANTGELFF. The CDR3 DNA reads as TGCAGTGCTCCGCCTACAGGGCCCGCGAACACCGGGGAGCTGTTTTTT. This chain joins TRBV20-1 and TRBJ2-2; the D gene is possibly TRBD1 (6 bases). V was pared by 5 bases and J by 0 bases, with 16 bases between. The CDR3 is 16 amino acids. Germline V gives CDR1 DFQATT, CDR2 SNEGSKA (reference sequence).

In this sample, this clonotype turned up once. The chain combines TRBV25-1 with TRBJ1-2, with TRBD1 as a possible D gene (6 bases). From germline, CDR1 is MGHDK and CDR2 SYGVNS. CDR3 length equals 15 residues. Trimming shortened V by 2 bases and J by 5 bases, and 15 bases separated the two germline ends. This CDR3 reads CASSEVPGAVYGYTF. CDR3 DNA: TGTGCCAGCAGTGAAGTCCCAGGGGCGGTATATGGCTACACCTTC.

In this sample, this clonotype turned up many times. V is TRBV7-8 and J is TRBJ2-5; 7 nucleotides agree with TRBD2. The V gene's germline CDR1 is SGHVS and CDR2 FQNEAQ. The CDR3 runs 14 residues. V shed 3 bases and J 2 bases; nucleotides not matched to a gene: 3. CDR3 DNA: TGTGCCAGCAGCTTTGGGACTACACAAGAGACCCAGTACTTC. It specifies CASSFGTTQETQYF.

This clonotype was seen a few times. The genes are TRBV7-2 and TRBJ1-4, with 9 bases fitting TRBD1. V trimming: 4 bases; J trimming: 5 bases; junction bases outside the gene matches: 2. The CDR3 is 14 amino acids. Germline CDR1 is SGHTA and CDR2 is FQGNSA. The CDR3, as DNA: TGTGCCAGCAGCTCGGACAGGGGAAATGAAAAACTGTTTTTT. Encoded protein: CASSSDRGNEKLFF. Using reference TRBV7-2 and TRBJ1-4 for the parts outside the CDR3, the full variable domain is GAGVSQSPSNKVTEKGKDVELRCDPISGHTALYWYRQSLGQGLEFLIYFQGNSAPDKSGLPSDRFSAERTGGSVSTLTIQRTQQEDSAVYLCASSSDRGNEKLFFGSGTQLSVL.

This clonotype was detected a few times. CDR3 residues: CASSLIAGVNNEQFF. CDR3 in DNA: TGTGCCAGCAGTTTAATTGCGGGGGTGAACAATGAGCAGTTCTTC. J is TRBJ2-1 and V is TRBV12-3 or TRBV12-4, with 7 bases aligning to TRBD2. The CDR3 is 15 amino acids. J lost 5 bases, V lost 2 bases, and 6 bases had no gene match.

This clonotype was observed a handful of times. The V gene is TRBV4-1, the J gene TRBJ2-3; possibly TRBD2 for D (6 bases). V was trimmed by 3 bases and J by 0 bases, leaving 10 bases between them. CDR3 length: 15 residues. In germline, CDR1 is MGHRA, CDR2 YSYEKL. CDR3 protein: CASSQWGVSTDTQYF. CDR3 bases: TGCGCCAGCAGCCAGTGGGGGGTTAGCACAGATACGCAGTATTTT.